This passage covers 9 T cell receptor beta chains from one sample sequenced in a study of blood T cell repertoires in COVID-19. The table came from immunoSEQ multiplex PCR; TCRdb's copy has only in-frame clones and leaves some out. The sample holds about 59,000 clones, 70% to 85% seen once. Input material: peripheral blood. The receptors here all came from a man aged 60-69 years with acute or convalescent COVID-19.

This sequence joins TRBV9 and TRBJ1-2; 9 bases map to TRBD1. CDR1 and CDR2 from the germline V gene are SGDLS and YYNGEE. V gave up 0 bases and J gave up 7 bases; unmatched junction bases: 10. The CDR3 has 16 residues. The CDR3 bases are TGTGCCAGCAGCGTAGGGGGAGAGACAGGGGGTGCTGGCTACACCTTC. Amino acids: CASSVGGETGGAGYTF.

The chain employs TRBV2 and TRBJ2-7, with D unresolved. Trimming removed 6 bases from V and 3 bases from J, with 9 bases in between. The CDR3 extends over 12 amino acids. The germline V gene encodes CDR1 SNHLY and CDR2 FYNNEI. The CDR3 nucleotides are TGTGCCAGCAGCGACCAGGTCTACGAGCAGTACTTC. Amino acid sequence: CASSDQVYEQYF. The entire variable domain, with the rest obtained from reference TRBV2 and TRBJ2-7, is as follows: EPEVTQTPSHQVTQMGQEVILRCVPISNHLYFYWYRQILGQKVEFLVSFYNNEISEKSEIFDDQFSVERPDGSNFTLKIRSTKLEDSAMYFCASSDQVYEQYFGPGTRLTVT.

The CDR3 sequence: CASSKGPYSNQPQHF. Written as DNA, the CDR3 is TGTGCCAGCAGCAAGGGGCCGTATAGCAATCAGCCCCAGCATTTT. This sequence joins TRBV6-2 or TRBV6-3 and TRBJ1-5; TRBD1 is a possible D gene (5 bases). Trimming shortened V by 6 bases and J by 0 bases, and 12 bases separated the two germline ends. Germline loops: CDR1 MNHEY, CDR2 SVGEGT. The CDR3 length is 15 residues.

This clone showed up just a few times. V is TRBV20-1 and J is TRBJ2-7, with a tentative D call TRBD2 (6 bases). Trimming took 3 bases from V and 2 from J, leaving 26 bases between them. The CDR3 has 18 residues. In germline, CDR1 is DFQATT, CDR2 SNEGSKA (reference sequence). For the CDR3, the DNA is TGCAGTGCTAGTGAATCGCCATCGCATAGCGGTGATCCCTACGAGCAGTACTTC. It specifies CSASESPSHSGDPYEQYF.

This chain connects TRBV11-3 to TRBJ1-1; D possibly corresponds to TRBD1 (6 bases). The V and J ends lost 4 bases and 5 bases respectively, with 20 bases between them. CDR3 size: 16 residues. Germline CDR1 is SGHNT and CDR2 is YENEEA. The CDR3 DNA reads TGTGCCAGCAGCTCCGTTGCACAGGGAGGGAAAACTGAAGCTTTCTTT. Residues: CASSSVAQGGKTEAFF.

The chain combines TRBV19 with TRBJ2-4, with D maybe TRBD2 (6 bases). CDR1 LNHDA and CDR2 SQIVND come from the germline V gene (reference sequence). V was clipped by 3 bases and J by 2 bases, with 11 bases between them. The CDR3 has 15 residues. CDR3 region: CASSITGGTKNIQYF. CDR3 sequence (DNA): TGTGCCAGTAGTATCACCGGGGGAACCAAAAACATTCAGTACTTC.

In DNA form, the CDR3 reads TGCGCCAGCAGCCCGACTAGCGGACACACCGGGGAGCTGTTTTTT. Amino acid sequence: CASSPTSGHTGELFF. J is TRBJ2-2 and V is TRBV5-1; 9 bases agree with TRBD2. Looked up from germline, CDR1 is SGHRS and CDR2 is YFSETQ. V was pared by 4 bases and J by 3 bases, with 4 bases of the junction left unmatched. There are 15 residues in the CDR3.

The V gene is TRBV7-2, the J gene TRBJ1-4; TRBD1 matches at 7 bases. The CDR3 is 14 amino acids. V lost 4 bases and J lost 8; bases outside the gene matches: 7. Germline CDR1 is SGHTA and CDR2 is FQGNSA. Here the CDR3 DNA reads TGTGCCAGCAGCTCGAATACAGGGGAGGAAAAACTGTTTTTT. Its translation is CASSSNTGEEKLFF.

This chain uses TRBV5-6 with TRBJ2-6, with TRBD1 as a possible D gene (6 bases). Looked up from germline, CDR1 is SGHDT and CDR2 is YYEEEE. V lost 2 bases to trimming and J lost 0 bases, with 15 bases between them. This CDR3 region has 18 residues. In DNA form, the CDR3 reads TGTGCCAGCAGCTTCGCCAGGGGCCACCACTCTGGGGCCAACGTCCTGACTTTC. Protein product: CASSFARGHHSGANVLTF. The full variable domain, rest sourced from reference TRBV5-6 and TRBJ2-6, is DAGVTQSPTHLIKTRGQQVTLRCSPKSGHDTVSWYQQALGQGPQFIFQYYEEEERQRGNFPDRFSGHQFPNYSSELNVNALLLGDSALYLCASSFARGHHSGANVLTFGAGSRLTVL.